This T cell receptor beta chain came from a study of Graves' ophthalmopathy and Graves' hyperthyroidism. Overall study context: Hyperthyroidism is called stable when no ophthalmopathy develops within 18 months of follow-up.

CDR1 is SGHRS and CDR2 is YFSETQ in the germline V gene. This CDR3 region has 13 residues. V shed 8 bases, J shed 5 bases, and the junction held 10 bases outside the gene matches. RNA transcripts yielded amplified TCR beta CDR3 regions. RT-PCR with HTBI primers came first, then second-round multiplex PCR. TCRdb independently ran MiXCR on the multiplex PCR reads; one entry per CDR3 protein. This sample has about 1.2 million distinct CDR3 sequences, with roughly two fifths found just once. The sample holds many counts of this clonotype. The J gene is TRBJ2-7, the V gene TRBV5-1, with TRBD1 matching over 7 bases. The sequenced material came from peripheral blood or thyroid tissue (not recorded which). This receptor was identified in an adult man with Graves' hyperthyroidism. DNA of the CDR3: TGCGCCAGTGCGCGAAGGGGGCTAAACGAGCAGTACTTC. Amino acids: CASARRGLNEQYF.